These 8 T cell receptor beta chains were sequenced from one sample in a study of metastatic and nonmetastatic thyroid tumors. Before thyroid surgery, none of the patients had received any treatment. TCRdb recomputed clones from the PCR reads via MiXCR. The repertoire has tens of thousands of clones, around 12% of them found once; the top ten carry roughly 8.2%. Specimen: tumor tissue. These receptor sequences come from a female donor with papillary thyroid cancer or a benign thyroid nodule (not recorded which). Some clones in this sample may be carry-over from other donors' samples.

This clone was observed at least ten times. The chain is built from TRBV6-2 or TRBV6-3 and TRBJ1-2; tentative D call: TRBD1 (6 bases). Germline CDR1 and CDR2: MNHEY and SVGEGT. V was shortened by 6 bases and J by 4 bases, with 15 bases between the two germline ends. CDR3 length: 14 amino acids. The CDR3 region has the DNA TGTGCCAGCAGACCCGGGGGCGGAAGCTATGGCTACACCTTC. Amino acids: CASRPGGGSYGYTF.

This clone was counted at least ten times. The sample carries other DNA sequences with the same CDR3. This chain connects TRBV7-6 to TRBJ2-6, with 11 bases identical to TRBD1. After removal of 2 bases from V and 0 bases from J, the junction contained 3 bases not matched to a gene. This CDR3 is built from 18 residues. CDR1 is SGHVS, CDR2 FNYEAQ, per germline. The DNA of the CDR3 is TGTGCCAGCAGCTTACGGACAGGGGGCGCCTCTGGGGCCAACGTCCTGACTTTC. As protein: CASSLRTGGASGANVLTF.

Turning to this clone: One base away lies a much larger clone, so this may be a sequencing read error. The V call is TRBV12-3 or TRBV12-4, the J call TRBJ1-2, with a possible D match to TRBD1 (5 bases). The V end was cut by 3 bases, the J end by 6 bases, with 11 bases between. The CDR3 runs 13 residues. CDR3 coding DNA: TGTGCCAGCAGTTTCGGGGGAAGGAATGGCTACACCTTC. It translates to CASSFGGRNGYTF.

This clone was counted ten times or more. This chain joins TRBV30 and TRBJ2-1; 7 bases match TRBD1. The length of the CDR3 is 14 residues. V lost 6 bases, J lost 12 bases, and 17 bases stayed unmatched. The germline V gene encodes CDR1 GTSNPN and CDR2 SVGIG (reference sequence). The CDR3 nucleotides are TGTGCCTGTTCATCAGGGGGATATACAATGATGCAGTTCTTC. This gives the protein CACSSGGYTMMQFF.

This clone was found many times. The chain is built from TRBV19 and TRBJ2-7; no clear D. V was pared by 8 bases and J by 0 bases, with 14 bases between. The CDR3 is 14 amino acids. Germline V gives CDR1 LNHDA, CDR2 SQIVND (reference sequence). CDR3 protein: CASRSQESSYEQYF. The DNA of the CDR3 is TGTGCCAGTCGCTCCCAGGAAAGCTCCTACGAGCAGTACTTC.

This clone was seen ten or more times. The chain has TRBV2 and TRBJ1-2, with D possibly matching TRBD1 (6 bases). This CDR3 contains 14 residues. The germline V gene encodes CDR1 SNHLY and CDR2 FYNNEI. V was cut by 6 bases and J by 2 bases, with 13 bases left in between. The CDR3 reads CASSAGGTNYGYTF. The CDR3 nucleotides are TGTGCCAGCAGCGCCGGGGGCACCAACTATGGCTACACCTTC.

This clone occurred many times. V is TRBV18 and J is TRBJ2-2; TRBD2 matches 7 bases. Germline assignment: CDR1 KGHSH and CDR2 LQKENI. CDR3 length: 16 residues. The V gene end was trimmed by 0 bases and the J gene end by 7 bases; junction bases not matched to a gene: 8. The CDR3 nucleotides are TGTGCCAGCTCACCACCCTGGCGGGAGCTCGTCGGGGAGCTGTTTTTT. Translating it yields CASSPPWRELVGELFF.

A remark on this clone: A much larger clone is a single base away; this may be a read error. The V and J genes are TRBV15 and TRBJ1-1; no definite D call. The CDR3 loop spans 14 amino acids. Germline V gene sequence: CDR1 LNHNV, CDR2 YYDKDF (reference sequence). CDR3 in DNA: TGTGCCACCAGCAGAGGCTCGGCGATAACTGGAGCTTTCTTT. Amino acid sequence: CATSRGSAITGAFF.